These 23 T cell receptor beta chains were all obtained from the same sample, sequenced in a study of shared clonotypes between healthy human individuals. As defined, naive CD8 cells were CD45RO-negative and positively selected for CCR7, with terminally differentiated effector memory CD45RA+ cells excluded. Some clones are missing from TCRdb's copy, which holds only in-frame ones; the method was immunoSEQ multiplex PCR. The sample has over 2,000,000 clones, roughly 93% seen once. Sequencing was performed on naive CD8+ T cells from PBMCs. These receptors all stem from a man younger than 30 in good health. Some clones in this sample may be carry-over from other donors' samples.

The chain combines TRBV28 with TRBJ1-6; D unclear. The ends were cut back, 5 bases at V and 1 base at J, with 6 bases in the middle. CDR3 length: 14 amino acids. Germline CDR1 MDHEN, CDR2 SYDVKM. CDR3 region: CASSIESYNSPLHF. The DNA of the CDR3 is TGTGCCAGCAGTATCGAGTCCTATAATTCACCCCTCCACTTT.

This clone has just one count. The rearrangement joins TRBV11-2 to TRBJ2-3; a weak D match, TRBD2 (5 bases). Trimming removed 5 bases from V and 6 bases from J, with 15 bases in between. The CDR3 is 14 residues long. Germline-derived CDR1 and CDR2 are SGHAT and FQNNGV. CDR3 protein: CASSQPEEVDTQYF. CDR3 bases: TGTGCCAGCAGCCAACCGGAGGAAGTTGATACGCAGTATTTT.

The chain is built from TRBV4-3 and TRBJ2-1; D is possibly TRBD2 (5 bases). The V end was cut by 4 bases, the J end by 1 base, with 11 bases between. In germline, CDR1 is LGHNA, CDR2 YSLEER. CDR3 length equals 15 residues. The CDR3 protein is CASSLKGGSYNEQFF. CDR3 nucleotide sequence: TGCGCCAGCAGCCTAAAAGGAGGATCCTACAATGAGCAGTTCTTC.

The rearrangement links TRBV29-1 to TRBJ2-7, with D possibly being TRBD2 (6 bases). V gave up 5 bases and J gave up 6 bases, with 17 bases separating them. Looked up from germline, CDR1 is SQVTM and CDR2 is ANQGSEA. This CDR3 region has 13 residues. The CDR3 DNA follows: TGCAGCGTTTTATCGGGGGACGGTCGCGAGCAGTACTTC. It yields the protein CSVLSGDGREQYF.

The chain links TRBV27 to TRBJ2-7; D gene unclear. The germline CDR1 and CDR2 sequences are MNHEY and SMNVEV (reference sequence). The CDR3 spans 13 residues. Trimming took 8 bases from V and 0 from J, leaving 11 bases between them. CDR3 coding DNA: TGTGCCAGCGGGGTGACGGCCTCCTACGAGCAGTACTTC. Amino acids: CASGVTASYEQYF.

The chain combines TRBV7-9 with TRBJ1-6, with TRBD1 as a possible D gene (5 bases). This CDR3 contains 13 residues. With 11 bases removed from V and 7 bases from J, the gap between germline ends came to 15 bases. Per germline, CDR1 SEHNR and CDR2 FQNEAQ (reference sequence). As DNA, the CDR3 is TGTGCCGGAGGGGAGGGGATAAATTCACCCCTCCACTTT. Translation gives CAGGEGINSPLHF.

This chain joins TRBV2 and TRBJ2-5; tentatively, D is TRBD2 (5 bases). Trimming took off 7 bases at V and 1 base at J, with 16 bases between the two ends. The CDR3 sequence is 15 residues long. Germline values: CDR1 SNHLY, CDR2 FYNNEI. CDR3 DNA sequence: TGTGCCAGCATCCCCCTAGCCGTCCTCCAAGAGACCCAGTACTTC. Amino acids: CASIPLAVLQETQYF. Complete variable domain (other parts from reference TRBV2 and TRBJ2-5): EPEVTQTPSHQVTQMGQEVILRCVPISNHLYFYWYRQILGQKVEFLVSFYNNEISEKSEIFDDQFSVERPDGSNFTLKIRSTKLEDSAMYFCASIPLAVLQETQYFGPGTRLLVL.

CDR3 nucleotide sequence: TGCAGCGTTGCACAGGCCTCCTACGAGCAGTACTTC. It codes for CSVAQASYEQYF. V gene TRBV29-1 combines with J gene TRBJ2-7, with a possible D match to TRBD1 (5 bases). The CDR3 is made up of 12 amino acids. The V end lost 4 bases, the J end lost 0 bases, and 7 bases lay between the germline ends. From germline, CDR1 is SQVTM and CDR2 ANQGSEA.

The chain joins TRBV7-2 to TRBJ2-7; no clear D gene. Deletions cut 1 base from V and 7 bases from J, with 8 bases between. The CDR3 contains 12 residues. Germline CDR1 SGHTA, CDR2 FQGNSA. Written as DNA, the CDR3 is TGTGCCAGCAGCTTAGGGGTGCGAGAGCAGTACTTC. Translation: CASSLGVREQYF.

This rearrangement joins TRBV29-1 to TRBJ2-7; TRBD2 agrees at 7 bases. The CDR3 extends over 13 amino acids. Germline loops: CDR1 SQVTM, CDR2 ANQGSEA. The V segment lost 4 bases and the J segment 3 bases; nucleotides outside the gene matches: 6. The CDR3: CSVGRDYLYEQYF. The DNA for the CDR3 is TGCAGCGTTGGCCGGGACTACCTCTACGAGCAGTACTTC.

The gene calls are TRBV27 and TRBJ2-6; 8 nucleotides match TRBD1. J was trimmed by 4 bases and V by 1 base; bases with no gene match: 12. This CDR3 has 19 residues. CDR1 and CDR2 from the germline V gene are MNHEY and SMNVEV (reference sequence). The CDR3 region has the DNA TGTGCCAGCAGTTTATGGCAGGGGGCGGAATTCTTCGGGGCCAACGTCCTGACTTTC. Its protein is CASSLWQGAEFFGANVLTF.

The rearrangement joins TRBV9 to TRBJ1-1, with 8 bases that match TRBD1. J was trimmed by 8 bases and V by 8 bases; bases with no gene match: 14. Germline V CDR1 and CDR2: SGDLS, YYNGEE. CDR3 length equals 14 residues. CDR3 sequence: CASSSGDRSAEAFF. The CDR3 DNA is TGTGCCAGTAGTTCCGGGGACAGGTCGGCAGAAGCTTTCTTT. The complete variable domain, with remaining parts taken from reference TRBV9 and TRBJ1-1, reads DSGVTQTPKHLITATGQRVTLRCSPRSGDLSVYWYQQSLDQGLQFLIQYYNGEERAKGNILERFSAQQFPDLHSELNLSSLELGDSALYFCASSSGDRSAEAFFGQGTRLTVV.

CDR3 DNA: TGCGCCAGCAGCCGCCTAACAGGGGGAGGTGAAAAACTGTTTTTT. Residues: CASSRLTGGGEKLFF. The chain carries TRBV4-3 and TRBJ1-4, with 8 bases matching TRBD1. V lost 4 bases, J lost 7 bases, and 8 bases stayed unmatched. The CDR3 extends over 15 amino acids. From germline, CDR1 is LGHNA and CDR2 YSLEER.

The chain recombines TRBV5-1 with TRBJ2-2, with D hard to call. The CDR3 has 14 residues. CDR1 is SGHRS and CDR2 is YFSETQ in the germline V gene. The V end was cut by 0 bases, the J end by 6 bases, with 9 bases between. CDR3 residues: CASSLAYSPGELFF. Written as DNA, the CDR3 is TGCGCCAGCAGCTTGGCCTATAGCCCCGGGGAGCTGTTTTTT. Full variable domain (outside the CDR3, taken from reference TRBV5-1 and TRBJ2-2): KAGVTQTPRYLIKTRGQQVTLSCSPISGHRSVSWYQQTPGQGLQFLFEYFSETQRNKGNFPGRFSGRQFSNSRSEMNVSTLELGDSALYLCASSLAYSPGELFFGEGSRLTVL.

This clone appeared a few times. The rearrangement joins TRBV5-4 to TRBJ1-1; D not resolved. CDR1 is SGHNT and CDR2 is YYREEE in the germline V gene (reference sequence). V was trimmed by 4 bases and J by 3 bases, leaving 13 bases between them. CDR3 length: 14 amino acids. As DNA, the CDR3 is TGTGCCAGCAGCCCTCAAGGGAGAGACACTGAAGCTTTCTTT. It is translated as CASSPQGRDTEAFF.

Comments on this clone: At the DNA level, this CDR3 is encoded by other sequences in the same sample as well. The gene calls are TRBV28 and TRBJ1-1; D is undetermined. CDR1 is MDHEN and CDR2 is SYDVKM in the germline V gene. The length of the CDR3 is 13 residues. Trimming left V 3 bases short and J 4 bases short, with 9 bases between. For the CDR3, the DNA is TGTGCCAGCAGTTTGAGCGGCAGCACTGAAGCTTTCTTT. Translating it yields CASSLSGSTEAFF.

V usage is TRBV5-1 and J usage is TRBJ2-1; perhaps TRBD2 as D (5 bases). The CDR3 has 15 amino acids. V gave up 3 bases and J gave up 6 bases, with 16 bases separating them. Germline CDR1 is SGHRS and CDR2 is YFSETQ. The CDR3 DNA is TGCGCCAGCAGCTCACAAACGAGCGGTACCAATGAGCAGTTCTTC. This sequence encodes CASSSQTSGTNEQFF.

The chain employs TRBV27 and TRBJ2-2; D may correspond to TRBD1 or TRBD2 (5 bases each). Per the germline V gene, CDR1 is MNHEY and CDR2 is SMNVEV (reference sequence). Trimming removed 3 bases at V and 4 bases at J, with 15 bases between. The CDR3 is 16 amino acids. CDR3: CASSFRERKGTGELFF. In DNA, the CDR3 is TGTGCCAGCAGTTTCAGGGAGAGAAAGGGCACCGGGGAGCTGTTTTTT.

The chain links TRBV4-3 to TRBJ2-1, with D perhaps given as TRBD1 or TRBD2 (6 bases each). Germline lookup yields CDR1 LGHNA and CDR2 YSLEER. The CDR3 loop spans 14 amino acids. Between the trimmed V and J ends, which lost 5 bases and 5 bases, there was a span of 13 bases. The CDR3 sequence: CASSGGGPNNEQFF. In nucleotides, the CDR3 is TGCGCCAGCAGCGGAGGGGGACCGAACAATGAGCAGTTCTTC.

The chain has TRBV13 and TRBJ2-3, with no clear D. From germline, CDR1 is PRHDT and CDR2 FYEKMQ (reference sequence). The CDR3 has 13 residues. Trimming cost V 5 bases and J 2 bases, with 8 bases left between them. The CDR3 coding sequence is TGTGCCAGCAGCCCACGCCTCACAGATACGCAGTATTTT. Amino acid sequence: CASSPRLTDTQYF.

This clone was observed once. V is TRBV9 and J is TRBJ2-5, with 12 positions matching TRBD2. In germline, CDR1 is SGDLS, CDR2 YYNGEE. The CDR3 spans 21 residues. V gave up 0 bases and J gave up 1 base; unmatched junction bases: 16. DNA of the CDR3: TGTGCCAGCAGCGTAGTCCCCGACTATGTGTCTAGCGGGAGGGTCCAAGAGACCCAGTACTTC. Protein: CASSVVPDYVSSGRVQETQYF.

The genes are TRBV27 and TRBJ2-7; D may match TRBD1 or TRBD2 (5 bases each). The CDR3 runs 14 residues. Germline CDR1 reads MNHEY; CDR2 reads SMNVEV (reference sequence). Trimming cost V 5 bases and J 1 base, with 12 bases left between them. The CDR3 nucleotides read TGTGCCAGCAGTGATTTGGGGGAGTCCTACGAGCAGTACTTC. It is translated as CASSDLGESYEQYF.

The gene calls are TRBV7-9 and TRBJ2-2; a possible D gene is TRBD1 (6 bases). The CDR3 is 12 residues long. V lost 5 bases and J 6 bases, leaving 7 bases between the germline ends. Germline V CDR1 and CDR2: SEHNR, FQNEAQ (reference sequence). The CDR3, as DNA: TGTGCCAGCAGCCACAGGGCCGGGGAGCTGTTTTTT. It translates to CASSHRAGELFF.